This T cell receptor beta chain derives from a study of T cell changes during pregnancy in multiple sclerosis. Germline CDR1 reads WSHSY; CDR2 reads SAAADI. The V end lost 7 bases, the J end lost 7 bases, and 17 bases lay between the germline ends. The CDR3 extends over 14 amino acids. The assay was immunoSEQ multiplex PCR, and TCRdb's table has in-frame clones only and misses some. Of approximately 130,000 clones listed, 95% to 98% are singletons. The source is a female donor with multiple sclerosis, enrolled in a pregnancy study. The V and J genes are TRBV10-2 and TRBJ2-1, with TRBD1 as a possible D gene (5 bases). The sequenced sample was peripheral blood, obtained after pregnancy. The chain's CDR3 is CASKGQGKANEQFF. The CDR3 coding sequence is TGCGCCAGCAAGGGCCAGGGAAAGGCTAATGAGCAGTTCTTC.